The sequence of this TCR beta chain was determined in a study of blood T cells in healthy people across ages (dated by TCRdb to between 2014 and 2016). A note on the overall study: Template switching captured roughly one uniquely barcoded TCR beta cDNA molecule per two T cells in model experiments. Using the same blood draw, the study looked at two additional independent replicas of 1 million unique cDNA reads for two donors, one aged 18 to 30 and the other aged 80 or older. To avoid experimental bias, donors of different ages were spread randomly across the sequencing lanes. Age-related changes in TCR beta repertoire diversity were measured in the study by deep sequencing normalized with unique cDNA molecular identifiers. Donors were grouped into four age groups: young (average approximately 15 years), middle-aged (39), aged (around 60) and long-lived (roughly 80). Broader findings and caveats from the paper: Since profiling was done on bulk unsorted PBMCs, naive and antigen-experienced compartments could not be conclusively compared. The long-lived group showed more naive CD4+ T cells, fewer expanded clones and increased TCR diversity than the aged group, suggesting age selection. Observed TCR beta diversity per million T cells fell roughly linearly with age, and a significant reduction was already apparent by age roughly 40. Donor CMV infection status was unknown, potentially confounding age-related changes in expanded clonotypes. A strong correlation was found between observed TCR beta diversity and the percentage of naive T cells measured by flow cytometry. Total diversity estimates from one million sequenced T cells were considered lower bounds and underestimates.

This clonotype was picked up a small number of times. It lacks a known antigen. No qualities accompany the bases; no much larger clone lies one base away. The roughly 37 donors, aged about 6 to 100 years, were systemically healthy Caucasian individuals from Russia. Around 10 milliliters of peripheral blood were drawn from each donor into EDTA-treated Vacutainer tubes. Ficoll-Paque density-gradient centrifugation was used to isolate PBMCs, with at least 7 million obtained per sample. Trizol reagent was used to extract total RNA from the PBMCs, yielding at least 5 micrograms per sample. Naive CD45RAhigh/CD27high T cell percentages were measured by flow cytometry on a PBMC aliquot from every donor. From the cysteine up to the phenylalanine, the CDR3 has a length of 16 residues. Solely the CDR3 DNA is kept, with 48 bases framed from the first base. CDR1 MNHEY and CDR2 SVGEGT were looked up in the germline V gene.

The library was made by 5' RACE. The listed sequencing device is Illumina HiSeq 2500. The second PCR ran for roughly 7 to 12 cycles and used a J-beta primer mix along with a sample-barcoded 5' primer. A unique molecular identifier was introduced onto each TCR beta cDNA molecule by a template-switch 5' adaptor carrying 12 random nucleotides. Each sample yielded at least 2.5 million CDR3-containing paired-end reads. First-strand cDNA synthesis was performed from all RNA using the Mint cDNA synthesis kit, with priming by a TRBC-specific oligonucleotide. Following uracil-DNA glycosylase treatment, all cDNA underwent a first 18-cycle PCR with the universal primers M1SS and BC2_uni_R. The original pipeline was this. For normalization, 1 million high-quality reads were randomly selected from each sample, with every read carrying a distinct molecular identifier. Instead of being binned into consensus sequences, reads with shared molecular identifiers were discarded. MiTCR, run with a Q25 quality threshold and the strictest error-elimination algorithm, handled CDR3 identification, clonotype clustering and error correction. A nonparametric unseen species model with Euler transformation was used to estimate lower-bound total TCR beta diversity. The public reads were run again by TCRdb, first through fastp at Q25 and then through MiXCR, and only productive beta chains were kept. Rows with a matching CDR3 protein are joined into one entry that keeps the most common DNA and genes. The V and J calls here are based on TCRdb, not the publication. In all, the sample holds 1,100,000 or so distinct CDR3 sequences, and 35% to 50% of those were seen once. Of the sample, 18% falls within the top ten clones.

Sequenced input: blood. The sequence derives from a woman aged 60-70 years in good health. The chain is encoded by TRBV6-2 or TRBV6-3 joined to TRBJ2-1; TRBD2 aligns with 9 central bases. With the DNA end fitting TRBJ2-7 better, the J assignment may be wrong. The nucleotides are TGTGCCAGCAGTTACTCAAGGGGGACTAGCTACAATGAGCAGTACTTC. Its protein product is CASSYSRGTSYNEQYF.